These 10 T cell receptor beta chains came from one sample sequenced in a study of cytomegalovirus exposure and HLA in healthy donors. In the PCR, 60 Vbeta and 13 Jbeta primers were used. Assay: immunoSEQ multiplex PCR; the TCRdb copy retains only in-frame clones and omits some. The table includes about 170,000 clones, less than 85% detected once. The source material was PBMCs. The source of these receptors is a male donor in good health and CMV-seronegative.

The chain joins TRBV9 to TRBJ2-7; 9 bases fit TRBD1. The CDR3 has 15 residues. V gave up 0 bases and J gave up 6 bases; unmatched junction bases: 7. CDR1 SGDLS and CDR2 YYNGEE come from the germline V gene. In DNA form, the CDR3 reads TGTGCCAGCAGCGTAGGGGGGACAGGGCTTGGCGAGCAGTACTTC. Amino acids: CASSVGGTGLGEQYF.

The chain employs TRBV4-1 and TRBJ1-1, with a tentative D call TRBD1 (6 bases). CDR1 is MGHRA, CDR2 YSYEKL, per germline. This CDR3 has 14 amino acids. V dropped 4 bases and J dropped 4 bases, with 13 bases sitting between them. Here the CDR3 DNA reads TGCGCCAGCAGCCCGGGGGGCGTCGGCACTGAAGCTTTCTTT. Protein product: CASSPGGVGTEAFF.

The chain links TRBV28 to TRBJ1-2; D call uncertain. Germline loops: CDR1 MDHEN, CDR2 SYDVKM. V gave up 3 bases and J gave up 2 bases, with 4 bases separating them. The CDR3 has 12 amino acids. The CDR3 DNA is TGTGCCAGCAGTTTCAGGAACTATGGCTACACCTTC. Its translation: CASSFRNYGYTF.

The chain uses TRBV19 and TRBJ1-1; 9 bases agree with TRBD1. Germline assignment: CDR1 LNHDA and CDR2 SQIVND (reference sequence). The V gene end was trimmed by 3 bases and the J gene end by 6 bases; junction bases not matched to a gene: 8. The CDR3 sequence is 15 residues long. This CDR3 is CASSIVGTGFSEAFF. The DNA of the CDR3 is TGTGCCAGTAGTATCGTTGGGACAGGGTTTTCTGAAGCTTTCTTT.

This clone was found once. The rearrangement joins TRBV9 to TRBJ2-2, with D maybe TRBD2 (7 bases). Germline V gene lookup returns CDR1 SGDLS and CDR2 YYNGEE. Between the trimmed V and J ends, which lost 0 bases and 3 bases, there was a span of 12 bases. The CDR3 sequence is 16 residues long. The CDR3 DNA follows: TGTGCCAGCAGCGTAGCTGGGGGGGCGCACACCGGGGAGCTGTTTTTT. This gives the protein CASSVAGGAHTGELFF.

This chain connects TRBV6-6 to TRBJ2-1, with D unclear. The length of the CDR3 is 12 residues. Germline lookup yields CDR1 MNHNY and CDR2 SVGAGI (reference sequence). Trimming removed 4 bases from V and 3 bases from J, with 4 bases in between. The CDR3 bases are TGTGCCAGCAGTTGGCTCTACAATGAGCAGTTCTTC. Protein product: CASSWLYNEQFF.

The rearrangement joins TRBV7-2 to TRBJ2-3; weak D call: TRBD1 (7 bases). V was clipped by 8 bases and J by 2 bases, with 14 bases between them. Germline lookup yields CDR1 SGHTA and CDR2 FQGNSA. This CDR3 region has 14 residues. CDR3 sequence (DNA): TGTGCCAGCCGACAGGGAGGATCCACAGATACGCAGTATTTT. Translation gives CASRQGGSTDTQYF.

This clone was observed once. The chain employs TRBV19 and TRBJ2-3; a possible D gene is TRBD2 (6 bases). V lost 3 bases, J lost 3 bases, and 16 bases lay in between. Germline values: CDR1 LNHDA, CDR2 SQIVND (reference sequence). The CDR3 runs to 16 residues. The DNA for the CDR3 is TGTGCCAGTAGTATGGGCGGGGCGTCAGGAACAGATACGCAGTATTTT. This encodes CASSMGGASGTDTQYF.

The chain has TRBV10-3 and TRBJ2-7; 10 nucleotides line up with TRBD1. Germline V gene sequence: CDR1 ENHRY, CDR2 SYGVKD. CDR3 length: 12 residues. The V gene end was trimmed by 11 bases and the J gene end by 5 bases; junction bases not matched to a gene: 6. The CDR3 DNA sequence: TGTGCCGCCTCAGGGACAGGGGACGAGCAGTACTTC. It specifies CAASGTGDEQYF.

J is TRBJ2-2 and V is TRBV10-1; TRBD2 aligns across 7 bases. The V and J ends lost 6 bases and 0 bases, in that order; junction bases with no gene match: 4. The CDR3 length is 15 residues. Germline values: CDR1 WNHNN, CDR2 SYGVQD (reference sequence). CDR3 sequence: CASSAGDTNTGELFF. The CDR3 region has the DNA TGCGCCAGCAGCGCGGGAGACACGAACACCGGGGAGCTGTTTTTT.